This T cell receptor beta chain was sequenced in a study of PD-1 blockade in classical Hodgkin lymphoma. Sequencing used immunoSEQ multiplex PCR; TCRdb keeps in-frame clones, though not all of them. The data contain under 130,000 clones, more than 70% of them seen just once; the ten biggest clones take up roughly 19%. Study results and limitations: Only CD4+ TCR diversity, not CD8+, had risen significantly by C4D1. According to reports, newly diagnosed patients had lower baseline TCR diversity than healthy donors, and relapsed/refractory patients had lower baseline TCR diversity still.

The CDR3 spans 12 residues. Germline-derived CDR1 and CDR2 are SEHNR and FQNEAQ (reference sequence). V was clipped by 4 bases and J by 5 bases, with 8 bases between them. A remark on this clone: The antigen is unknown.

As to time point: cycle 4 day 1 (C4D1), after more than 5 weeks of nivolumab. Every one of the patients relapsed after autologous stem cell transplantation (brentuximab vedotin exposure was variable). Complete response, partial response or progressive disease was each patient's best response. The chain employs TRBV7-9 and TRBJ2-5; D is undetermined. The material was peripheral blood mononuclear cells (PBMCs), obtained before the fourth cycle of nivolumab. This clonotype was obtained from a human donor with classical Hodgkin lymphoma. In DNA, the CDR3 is TGTGCCAGCAGCTCTGCCCGGGAGACCCAGTACTTC. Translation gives CASSSARETQYF.